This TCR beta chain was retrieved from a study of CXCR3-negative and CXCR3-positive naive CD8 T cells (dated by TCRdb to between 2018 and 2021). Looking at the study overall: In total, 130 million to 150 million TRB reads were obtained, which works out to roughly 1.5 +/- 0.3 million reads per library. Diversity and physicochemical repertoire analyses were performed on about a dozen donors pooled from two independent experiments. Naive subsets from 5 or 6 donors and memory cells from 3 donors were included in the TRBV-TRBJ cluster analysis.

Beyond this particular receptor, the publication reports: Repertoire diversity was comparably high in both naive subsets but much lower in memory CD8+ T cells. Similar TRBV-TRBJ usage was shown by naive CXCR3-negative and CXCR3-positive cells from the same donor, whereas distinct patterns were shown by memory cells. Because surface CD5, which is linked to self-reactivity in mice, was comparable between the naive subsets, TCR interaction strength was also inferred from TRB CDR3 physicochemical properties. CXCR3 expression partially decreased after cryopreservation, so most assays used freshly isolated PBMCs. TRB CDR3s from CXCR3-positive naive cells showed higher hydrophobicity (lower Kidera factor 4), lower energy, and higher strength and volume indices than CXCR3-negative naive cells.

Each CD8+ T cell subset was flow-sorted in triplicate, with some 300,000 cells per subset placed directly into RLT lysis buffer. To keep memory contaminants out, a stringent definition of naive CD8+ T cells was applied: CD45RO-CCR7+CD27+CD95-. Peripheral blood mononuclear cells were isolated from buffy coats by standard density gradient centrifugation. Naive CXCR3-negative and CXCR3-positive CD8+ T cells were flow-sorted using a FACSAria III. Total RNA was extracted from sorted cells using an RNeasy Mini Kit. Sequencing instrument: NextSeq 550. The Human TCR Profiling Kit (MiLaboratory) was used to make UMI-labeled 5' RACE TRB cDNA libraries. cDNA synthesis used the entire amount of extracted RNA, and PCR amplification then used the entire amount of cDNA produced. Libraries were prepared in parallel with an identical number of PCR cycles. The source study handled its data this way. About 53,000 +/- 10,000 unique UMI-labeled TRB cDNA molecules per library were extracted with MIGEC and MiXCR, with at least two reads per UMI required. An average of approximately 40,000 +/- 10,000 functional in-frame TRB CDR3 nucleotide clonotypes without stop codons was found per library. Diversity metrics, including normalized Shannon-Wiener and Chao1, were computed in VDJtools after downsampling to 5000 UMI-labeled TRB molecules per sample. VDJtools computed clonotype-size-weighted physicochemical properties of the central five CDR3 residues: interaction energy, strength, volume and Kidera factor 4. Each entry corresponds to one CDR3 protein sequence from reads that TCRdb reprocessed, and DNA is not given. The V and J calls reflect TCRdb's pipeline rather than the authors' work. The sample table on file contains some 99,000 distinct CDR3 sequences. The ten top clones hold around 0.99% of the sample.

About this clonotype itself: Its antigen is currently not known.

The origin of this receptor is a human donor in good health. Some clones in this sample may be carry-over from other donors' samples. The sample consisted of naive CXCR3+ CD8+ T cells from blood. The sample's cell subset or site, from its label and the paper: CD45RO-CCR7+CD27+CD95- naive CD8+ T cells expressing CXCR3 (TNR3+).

The CDR3 protein sequence reads: CASSFPGGEAFF. In this chain, TRBV28 is recombined with TRBJ1-1; TCRdb selects TRBD1, and the lack of DNA leaves this call unchecked. CDR3 length: 12 amino acids, cysteine to phenylalanine. Only the protein sequence is given. CDR1 and CDR2, looked up from the germline V gene, are MDHEN and SYDVKM.